Listed here are 31 T cell receptor beta chains from one sample, sequenced in a study of T-cell memory formation after mild COVID-19. TCRdb recomputed calls from the 5' RACE reads with MiXCR, one row per CDR3 protein. The table shows 150,000 or so distinct CDR3 sequences, with roughly 15% occurring only once. Sequencing was performed on PBMCs or a T cell subset sorted from them (not recorded which). Receptor source: an adult woman who had mild COVID-19 (a few samples of this study predate the infection). Cell type and time point are not known.

CDR3 bases: TGTGCCAGCAGTTTAGAGCTAGCGCTGGGGGAGCAGTACTTC. This encodes CASSLELALGEQYF. J is TRBJ2-7 and V is TRBV12-3 or TRBV12-4; tentatively, D is TRBD2 (6 bases). Trimming removed 1 base from V and 7 bases from J, with 14 bases in between. CDR3 length: 14 amino acids.

In this sample, this clonotype turned up a few times. This chain's CDR3 is CASSYSDRVPAFF. CDR3 bases: TGTGCCAGCAGTTACTCCGACAGGGTGCCTGCTTTCTTT. The chain combines TRBV6-2 or TRBV6-3 with TRBJ1-1; 7 bases are shared with TRBD1. Germline V gene data show CDR1 as MNHEY and CDR2 as SVGEGT. The CDR3 extends over 13 amino acids. V trimming: 0 bases; J trimming: 11 bases; junction bases outside the gene matches: 6.

V usage is TRBV5-1 and J usage is TRBJ1-6; the D gene is possibly TRBD1 (6 bases). CDR1 is SGHRS and CDR2 is YFSETQ in the germline V gene. The CDR3 runs to 15 residues. V dropped 1 base and J dropped 8 bases, with 13 bases sitting between them. In DNA, the CDR3 is TGCGCCAGCAGCTTGACGGACAGACGGGATTCACCCCTCCACTTT. It is translated as CASSLTDRRDSPLHF.

This sequence joins TRBV2 and TRBJ2-1; 9 nucleotides align to TRBD2. With 1 base clipped from V and 7 bases from J, the junction kept 5 bases outside the gene matches. The CDR3 consists of 15 residues. Germline V CDR1 and CDR2: SNHLY, FYNNEI. CDR3 in amino acids: CASSEGGGASNEQFF. The CDR3 nucleotides are TGTGCCAGCAGTGAAGGCGGGGGGGCCAGTAATGAGCAGTTCTTC.

This clonotype was seen a handful of times. The chain has TRBV5-1 and TRBJ2-7, with D uncertain. This CDR3 has 13 residues. Trimming took 2 bases from V and 3 from J, leaving 9 bases between them. CDR1 and CDR2 from the germline V gene are SGHRS and YFSETQ. CDR3 nucleotides: TGCGCCAGCAGCTTAAACCCTAACTACGAGCAGTACTTC. Its protein product is CASSLNPNYEQYF. The full variable domain, completed using reference TRBV5-1 and TRBJ2-7, is KAGVTQTPRYLIKTRGQQVTLSCSPISGHRSVSWYQQTPGQGLQFLFEYFSETQRNKGNFPGRFSGRQFSNSRSEMNVSTLELGDSALYLCASSLNPNYEQYFGPGTRLTVT.

The rearrangement links TRBV7-3 to TRBJ2-3, with 8 bases identical to TRBD1. The V gene's germline CDR1 is SGHTA and CDR2 FQGTGA. The CDR3 length is 15 residues. V shed 5 bases, J shed 5 bases, and the junction held 9 bases outside the gene matches. CDR3 coding DNA: TGTGCCAGCAGCCCGACAGGGGCGGGTGGAGATACGCAGTATTTT. This encodes CASSPTGAGGDTQYF.

In its sample, this clonotype was seen a few times. This chain links TRBV6-5 with TRBJ1-2; TRBD1 aligns across 8 bases. The junction had 2 bases not matched to a gene; V was cut back by 2 bases and J by 6 bases. Germline CDR1 and CDR2: MNHEY and SVGAGI. The CDR3 extends over 13 amino acids. The CDR3 protein is CASSYARGHGYTF. In nucleotides, the CDR3 is TGTGCCAGCAGTTACGCCAGGGGGCATGGCTACACCTTC.

This clonotype was picked up a small number of times. The chain has TRBV20-1 and TRBJ2-1, with 10 bases matching TRBD2. Germline V lookup: CDR1 DFQATT, CDR2 SNEGSKA (reference sequence). The CDR3 spans 17 residues. The J segment lost 8 bases and the V segment lost 3 bases, leaving 16 bases of the junction unmatched. CDR3 protein: CSASVTILAGTHYEQFF. Written as DNA, the CDR3 is TGCAGTGCTAGCGTGACCATACTAGCGGGAACCCACTATGAGCAGTTCTTC.

The J gene is TRBJ1-1, the V gene TRBV20-1; 8 bases are a match to TRBD1. Germline-derived CDR1 and CDR2 are DFQATT and SNEGSKA (reference sequence). The V and J ends lost 0 bases and 0 bases, in that order; junction bases with no gene match: 9. CDR3 length equals 17 residues. The CDR3 region is CSARDRPGQGMNTEAFF. The CDR3, as DNA: TGCAGTGCTAGAGATCGCCCCGGACAGGGTATGAACACTGAAGCTTTCTTT.

This clonotype was found a few times. The chain carries TRBV20-1 and TRBJ2-7; D not resolved. Germline V CDR1 and CDR2: DFQATT, SNEGSKA (reference sequence). Trimming cost V 5 bases and J 1 base, with 6 bases left between them. The CDR3 spans 11 residues. CDR3 residues: CSAGLSYEQYF. Written as DNA, the CDR3 is TGCAGTGCTGGGCTTTCCTACGAGCAGTACTTC.

This clonotype was recorded many times. The V call is TRBV5-1, the J call TRBJ2-5; TRBD2 might be the D (6 bases). The germline V and J ends were trimmed by 2 bases and 3 bases, with 11 bases remaining between them. CDR1 and CDR2 (germline): SGHRS, YFSETQ. The CDR3 runs 14 residues. DNA of the CDR3: TGCGCCAGCAGCTTCGGGGGAGTCGAAGAGACCCAGTACTTC. Residues: CASSFGGVEETQYF.

J is TRBJ2-7 and V is TRBV12-3 or TRBV12-4; D uncertain. CDR3 length: 12 amino acids. With 7 bases removed from V and 2 bases from J, the gap between germline ends came to 9 bases. CDR3: CASMGGTYEQYF. As DNA, the CDR3 is TGTGCCAGCATGGGCGGTACCTACGAGCAGTACTTC.

This clonotype was counted at least ten times. V is TRBV20-1 and J is TRBJ1-5, with D hard to call. The ends were cut back, 3 bases at V and 0 bases at J, with 6 bases in the middle. Germline CDR1 is DFQATT and CDR2 is SNEGSKA (reference sequence). This CDR3 has 13 residues. The CDR3 is CSASPSSNQPQHF. The CDR3 region has the DNA TGCAGTGCTAGTCCCAGTAGCAATCAGCCCCAGCATTTT.

The rearrangement joins TRBV4-2 to TRBJ2-7; D possibly corresponds to TRBD2 (7 bases). This CDR3 has 13 residues. V lost 1 base and J 6 bases, leaving 10 bases between the germline ends. CDR1 is LGHNA, CDR2 YNFKEQ, per germline. The CDR3 reads CASSQGRGLEQYF. The CDR3 DNA reads TGTGCCAGCAGCCAAGGGCGGGGGCTCGAGCAGTACTTC.

This clonotype was counted at least ten times. The chain combines TRBV20-1 with TRBJ2-1, with 8 bases matching TRBD2. V lost 7 bases to trimming and J lost 2 bases; unmatched junction nucleotides: 7. The CDR3 sequence is 14 residues long. From germline, CDR1 is DFQATT and CDR2 SNEGSKA (reference sequence). CDR3 sequence reads: CSVGGVIAYNEQFF. As DNA, the CDR3 is TGCAGTGTCGGGGGGGTGATTGCCTACAATGAGCAGTTCTTC.

This clonotype was picked up a small number of times. V and J are TRBV20-1 and TRBJ2-4, with 7 positions matching TRBD2. Germline trimming cut 0 bases from V and 0 bases from J; bases unmatched to any gene: 8. The length of the CDR3 is 17 residues. The germline gives CDR1 DFQATT, CDR2 SNEGSKA (reference sequence). The CDR3 spells CSARDPLRGVAKNIQYF. The CDR3 DNA sequence: TGCAGTGCTAGAGATCCCCTACGGGGGGTAGCCAAAAACATTCAGTACTTC.

The chain carries TRBV28 and TRBJ2-7, with 7 bases matching TRBD2. CDR1 and CDR2 from the germline V gene are MDHEN and SYDVKM. The CDR3 spans 14 residues. V was clipped by 3 bases and J by 1 base; unmatched bases: 3. CDR3 residues: CASSFQGGSYEQYF. CDR3 coding DNA: TGTGCCAGCAGTTTCCAGGGAGGGTCCTACGAGCAGTACTTC.

This chain joins TRBV7-9 and TRBJ2-5; either TRBD1 or TRBD2 may fit D (5 bases each). V lost 5 bases to trimming and J lost 2 bases, with 15 bases between them. From germline, CDR1 is SEHNR and CDR2 FQNEAQ (reference sequence). The CDR3 loop spans 15 amino acids. The CDR3 DNA reads as TGTGCCAGCAGCCTCTCGAGGGGACGGCAAGAGACCCAGTACTTC. Protein sequence: CASSLSRGRQETQYF.

The chain is built from TRBV24-1 and TRBJ2-7; D not certain. CDR1 KGHDR and CDR2 SFDVKD come from the germline V gene. V was pared by 3 bases and J by 1 base, with 9 bases between. The CDR3 covers 14 residues. Here the CDR3 reads CATSDKPRSYEQYF. DNA for the CDR3: TGTGCCACCAGTGATAAACCGAGGTCCTACGAGCAGTACTTC.

The chain recombines TRBV19 with TRBJ2-7, with D perhaps TRBD1 (5 bases). V was trimmed by 3 bases and J by 2 bases, leaving 11 bases between them. The CDR3 contains 14 residues. Germline V gene sequence: CDR1 LNHDA, CDR2 SQIVND (reference sequence). The CDR3: CASSIRGYPYEQYF. The CDR3 DNA reads as TGTGCCAGTAGTATTAGGGGTTATCCCTACGAGCAGTACTTC.

This clonotype was detected only once. This chain connects TRBV10-3 to TRBJ2-7; D is possibly TRBD2 (6 bases). The germline CDR1 and CDR2 sequences are ENHRY and SYGVKD. This CDR3 has 15 amino acids. V was trimmed by 8 bases and J by 0 bases, leaving 17 bases between them. CDR3 loop: CAIGGTYQSSYEQYF. CDR3 DNA: TGTGCCATCGGCGGGACGTATCAAAGCTCCTACGAGCAGTACTTC.

V gene TRBV11-2 combines with J gene TRBJ1-1; unclear D gene. The CDR3 extends over 13 amino acids. Trimming left V 3 bases short and J 8 bases short, with 13 bases between. In germline, CDR1 is SGHAT, CDR2 FQNNGV. In DNA, the CDR3 is TGTGCCAGCAGCTTGGACCGGGCGCGGGAAGCTTTCTTT. Translated: CASSLDRAREAFF.

This clonotype showed up just a few times. This chain uses TRBV29-1 with TRBJ1-1, with no clear D. Trimming took 4 bases from V and 0 from J, leaving 6 bases between them. This CDR3 comprises 12 residues. CDR1 is SQVTM and CDR2 is ANQGSEA in the germline V gene. The CDR3, as DNA: TGCAGCGTTGGCCGTTTGAACACTGAAGCTTTCTTT. As protein: CSVGRLNTEAFF.

The CDR3 is CSASGTGGNYGYTF. As DNA, the CDR3 is TGCAGTGCTTCCGGGACAGGGGGCAACTATGGCTACACCTTC. V is TRBV20-1 and J is TRBJ1-2, with 12 bases matching TRBD1. The CDR3 runs 14 residues. Germline lookup yields CDR1 DFQATT and CDR2 SNEGSKA (reference sequence). V lost 5 bases to trimming and J lost 2 bases; unmatched junction nucleotides: 3.

The chain joins TRBV27 to TRBJ2-3, with 12 bases identical to TRBD2. Germline V gives CDR1 MNHEY, CDR2 SMNVEV (reference sequence). The CDR3 covers 20 residues. The J segment lost 7 bases and the V segment lost 0 bases, leaving 17 bases of the junction unmatched. CDR3 sequence: CASSLSPPRASGGAENTQYF. In DNA, the CDR3 is TGTGCCAGCAGTTTATCGCCCCCGAGGGCTAGCGGGGGGGCCGAGAATACGCAGTATTTT.

The chain links TRBV12-3 or TRBV12-4 to TRBJ1-1; D remains unclear. This CDR3 has 14 residues. V lost 7 bases, J lost 0 bases, and 12 bases lay in between. The CDR3, as DNA: TGTGCCAGCATCATAGAAGGACTGAACACTGAAGCTTTCTTT. Protein sequence: CASIIEGLNTEAFF.

The chain links TRBV10-3 to TRBJ2-3; 14 bases are shared with TRBD2. The CDR3 has 18 amino acids. Germline assignment: CDR1 ENHRY and CDR2 SYGVKD. V was pared by 5 bases and J by 2 bases, with 9 bases of the junction left unmatched. Here the CDR3 reads CAISSGLAGVGPTDTQYF. DNA for the CDR3: TGTGCCATCAGTTCGGGACTAGCGGGAGTCGGACCCACAGATACGCAGTATTTT.

The chain joins TRBV7-3 to TRBJ2-3; no reliable D call. Germline-derived CDR1 and CDR2 are SGHTA and FQGTGA. Trimming left V 3 bases short and J 5 bases short, with 12 bases between. This CDR3 region has 14 residues. CDR3 region: CASSFGPPGDTQYF. The CDR3 DNA is TGTGCCAGCAGCTTCGGCCCCCCTGGAGATACGCAGTATTTT.

This clonotype was observed a handful of times. The chain links TRBV24-1 to TRBJ2-3; the D gene is possibly TRBD2 (5 bases). The germline gives CDR1 KGHDR, CDR2 SFDVKD. This CDR3 has 11 residues. V lost 5 bases, J lost 10 bases, and 9 bases lay in between. The CDR3 nucleotides are TGTGCCACCAGTGTCGGGGTCGCGCAGTATTTT. Its translation: CATSVGVAQYF.

This clonotype was recorded a few times. The rearrangement links TRBV29-1 to TRBJ2-3; 7 nucleotides line up with TRBD1. This CDR3 is 14 amino acids long. The trim removed 1 base at V and 5 bases at J, leaving 6 bases unmatched. Germline CDR1 SQVTM, CDR2 ANQGSEA. Written as DNA, the CDR3 is TGCAGCGTTGAAGTCGTACAGGGGATAGATACGCAGTATTTT. Protein: CSVEVVQGIDTQYF.

V gene TRBV7-8 combines with J gene TRBJ1-6; TRBD1 matches at 9 bases. The CDR3 is made up of 19 amino acids. From germline, CDR1 is SGHVS and CDR2 FQNEAQ. V was clipped by 3 bases and J by 7 bases; unmatched bases: 16. CDR3 sequence (DNA): TGTGCCAGCAGCTTTCCGACCGGCGGGGACAGGGTCTCCAATTCACCCCTCCACTTT. It translates to CASSFPTGGDRVSNSPLHF.